This TCR beta chain was identified during a study of shared clonotypes between healthy human individuals. The germline V and J ends were trimmed by 6 bases and 0 bases, with 18 bases remaining between them. The CDR3 extends over 18 amino acids. Germline values: CDR1 MNHEY, CDR2 SMNVEV (reference sequence). The repertoire was sequenced with immunoSEQ multiplex PCR; TCRdb's copy has only in-frame clones and lacks some. This sample has more than 850,000 clones, with about four fifths found just once. This sequence originates from a man between 18 and 35 years old in good health. Some clones in this sample may be carry-over from other donors' samples. The genes are TRBV27 and TRBJ2-6; D may be TRBD1 (6 bases). Material: memory CD4+ T cells from PBMCs. Subset of the sample: CD45RA-negative fraction. The DNA for the CDR3 is TGTGCCAGCAGAAAAAACAGGGACCAGGGCTCTGGGGCCAACGTCCTGACTTTC. This encodes CASRKNRDQGSGANVLTF.